This entry is about one TCR beta chain. What it binds is not known. The data derive from a study of cytomegalovirus exposure and HLA in healthy donors. Study observations and caveats: In a later analysis, a missense DCLRE1C variant was linked to TCR beta V- and J-gene trimming.

The length of the CDR3 is 17 residues. With 2 bases clipped from V and 4 bases from J, the junction kept 10 bases outside the gene matches. The germline CDR1 and CDR2 sequences are SGHRS and YFSETQ. Primers included in the PCR were 60 Vbeta and 13 Jbeta primers. The method was immunoSEQ multiplex PCR; TCRdb's version includes in-frame clones alone and lacks a portion of them. The sample yields some 170,000 clones, 60% to 85% seen once. The chain uses TRBV5-1 and TRBJ2-1, with 9 bases fitting TRBD1. Sequencing was done on a sample of PBMCs. This receptor was identified in a male donor in good health and CMV-seronegative. The DNA for the CDR3 is TGCGCCAGCAGCTTAGTTCCGCCAGGGACAGGGTACAATGAGCAGTTCTTC. It encodes CASSLVPPGTGYNEQFF.